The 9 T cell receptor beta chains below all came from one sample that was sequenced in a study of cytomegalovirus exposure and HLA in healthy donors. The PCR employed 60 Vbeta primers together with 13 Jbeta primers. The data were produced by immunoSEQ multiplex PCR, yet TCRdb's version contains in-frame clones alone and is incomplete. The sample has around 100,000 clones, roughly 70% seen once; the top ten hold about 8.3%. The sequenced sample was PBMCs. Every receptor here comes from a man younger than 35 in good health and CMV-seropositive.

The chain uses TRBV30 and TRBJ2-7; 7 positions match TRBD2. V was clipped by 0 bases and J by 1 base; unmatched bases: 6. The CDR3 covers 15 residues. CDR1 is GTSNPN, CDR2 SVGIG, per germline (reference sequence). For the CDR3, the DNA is TGTGCCTGGAGTGTACTTAGCGGGCTTTCCTACGAGCAGTACTTC. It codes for CAWSVLSGLSYEQYF.

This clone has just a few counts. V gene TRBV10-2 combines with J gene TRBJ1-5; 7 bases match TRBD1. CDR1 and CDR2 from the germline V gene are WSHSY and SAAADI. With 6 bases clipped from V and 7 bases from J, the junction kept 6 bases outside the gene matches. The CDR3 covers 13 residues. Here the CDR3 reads CASRRGLGQPQHF. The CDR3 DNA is TGCGCCAGCAGGAGGGGGCTCGGACAGCCCCAGCATTTT.

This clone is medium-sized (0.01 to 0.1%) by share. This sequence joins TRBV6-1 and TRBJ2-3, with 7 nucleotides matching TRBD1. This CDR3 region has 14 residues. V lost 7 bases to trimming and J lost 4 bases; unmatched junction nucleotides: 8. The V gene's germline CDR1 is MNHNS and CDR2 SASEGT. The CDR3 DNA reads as TGTGCCAGCACCGACGGCCAGGGGGCAGATACGCAGTATTTT. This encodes CASTDGQGADTQYF.

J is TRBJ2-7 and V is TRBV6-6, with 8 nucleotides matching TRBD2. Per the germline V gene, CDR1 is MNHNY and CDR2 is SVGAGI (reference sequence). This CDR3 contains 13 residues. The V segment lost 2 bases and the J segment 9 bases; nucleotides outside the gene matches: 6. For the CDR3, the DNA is TGTGCCAGCAGTTACGATAGCGGGGTTGGGCAGTACGTC. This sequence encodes CASSYDSGVGQYV.

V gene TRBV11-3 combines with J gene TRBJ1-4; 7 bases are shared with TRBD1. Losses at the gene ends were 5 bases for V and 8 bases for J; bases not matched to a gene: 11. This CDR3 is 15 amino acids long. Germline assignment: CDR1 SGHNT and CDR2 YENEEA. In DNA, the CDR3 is TGTGCCAGCAGCAGCCAGACAGGGCCTAGGGAAAAACTGTTTTTT. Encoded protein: CASSSQTGPREKLFF.

The DNA for the CDR3 is TGTGCCAGTAATAGACTAGCGGGGACACCGAAAGAGACGGCCCAGTACTTC. It yields the protein CASNRLAGTPKETAQYF. The gene calls are TRBV2 and TRBJ2-5, with TRBD2 matching over 11 bases. The V and J ends lost 9 bases and 9 bases, in that order; junction bases with no gene match: 21. This CDR3 has 17 residues. In germline, CDR1 is SNHLY, CDR2 FYNNEI. The full variable domain, completed using reference TRBV2 and TRBJ2-5, is EPEVTQTPSHQVTQMGQEVILRCVPISNHLYFYWYRQILGQKVEFLVSFYNNEISEKSEIFDDQFSVERPDGSNFTLKIRSTKLEDSAMYFCASNRLAGTPKETAQYFGPGTRLLVL.

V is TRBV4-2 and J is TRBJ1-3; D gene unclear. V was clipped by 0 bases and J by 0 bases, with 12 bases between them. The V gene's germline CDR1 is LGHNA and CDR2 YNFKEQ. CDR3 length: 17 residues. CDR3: CASSQDDVRLSGNTIYF. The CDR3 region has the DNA TGTGCCAGCAGCCAAGACGATGTCAGACTCTCTGGAAACACCATATATTTT.

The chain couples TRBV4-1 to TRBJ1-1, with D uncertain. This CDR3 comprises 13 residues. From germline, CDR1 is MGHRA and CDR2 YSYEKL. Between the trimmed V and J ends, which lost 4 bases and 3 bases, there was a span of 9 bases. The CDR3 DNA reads TGCGCCAGCAGCCCAGTTGGCTACACTGAAGCTTTCTTT. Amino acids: CASSPVGYTEAFF.

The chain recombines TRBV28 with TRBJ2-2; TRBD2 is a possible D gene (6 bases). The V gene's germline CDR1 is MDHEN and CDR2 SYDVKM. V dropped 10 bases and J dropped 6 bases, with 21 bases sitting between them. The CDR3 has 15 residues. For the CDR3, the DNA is TGTGCCACCGAATCCCGGGGGTCGTATTCCGGGGAGCTGTTTTTT. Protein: CATESRGSYSGELFF.